Listed below are T cell receptor beta chains from one sample, sequenced in a study of cytomegalovirus exposure and HLA in healthy donors. The repertoire was sequenced with immunoSEQ multiplex PCR; TCRdb's copy has only in-frame clones and lacks some. The sample contains 200,000 to 250,000 clones, about 91% of which appear only once. Material: PBMCs. The receptors were gathered from a woman under 30 in good health and CMV-seronegative. Both conserved end residues are part of each CDR3. A D gene is named only where the DNA matches it firmly. Clone size is not always given. Where it is, it says once, few, many or a class for expanded clones.

V: TRBV27
J: TRBJ2-5
D: NA
size: NA
CDR3: CASSVTGETQYF
DNA: TGTGCCAGCAGTGTTACGGGAGAGACCCAGTACTTC

V: TRBV4-1
J: TRBJ1-1
D: TRBD1
size: NA
CDR3: CASSSRQGADTEAFF
DNA: TGCGCCAGCAGCTCCCGACAGGGGGCGGACACTGAAGCTTTCTTT

V: TRBV4-1
J: TRBJ2-3
D: NA
size: NA
CDR3: CASSQDVPGTLTDTQYF
DNA: TGCGCCAGCAGCCAAGACGTCCCGGGAACATTAACAGATACGCAGTATTTT

V: TRBV10-1
J: TRBJ2-5
D: NA
size: NA
CDR3: CASSQGQSVETQYF
DNA: TGCGCCAGCAGCCAGGGACAATCCGTAGAGACCCAGTACTTC

V: TRBV4-1
J: TRBJ2-1
D: TRBD1
size: NA
CDR3: CASTPGQGAYNEQFF
DNA: TGCGCCAGCACTCCGGGACAGGGGGCCTACAATGAGCAGTTCTTC

V: TRBV4-3
J: TRBJ2-1
D: NA
size: NA
CDR3: CASSPFLGLAVTEQFF
DNA: TGCGCCAGCAGCCCCTTCCTGGGACTGGCCGTCACTGAGCAGTTCTTC

V: TRBV9
J: TRBJ1-1
D: NA
size: NA
CDR3: CASSRGGNTEAFF
DNA: TGTGCCAGCAGCAGAGGGGGGAACACTGAAGCTTTCTTT

V: TRBV7-9
J: TRBJ2-7
D: TRBD1
size: NA
CDR3: CASSGVGQGWSEQYF
DNA: TGTGCCAGCAGCGGAGTGGGACAGGGCTGGAGCGAGCAGTACTTC

V: TRBV29-1
J: TRBJ2-3
D: TRBD2
size: NA
CDR3: CSVEDSGRYTDTQYF
DNA: TGCAGCGTTGAGGATAGCGGGAGGTATACAGATACGCAGTATTTT

V: TRBV4-2
J: TRBJ2-1
D: TRBD1
size: NA
CDR3: CASSQVGQGPNEQFF
DNA: TGTGCCAGCAGCCAAGTCGGACAGGGCCCCAATGAGCAGTTCTTC

V: TRBV19
J: TRBJ2-1
D: TRBD2
size: NA
CDR3: CASSPGLAGVGEQFF
DNA: TGTGCCAGTAGTCCGGGACTAGCGGGAGTAGGGGAGCAGTTCTTC

V: TRBV5-1
J: TRBJ2-7
D: NA
size: NA
CDR3: CASSFEQGFSAYEQYF
DNA: TGCGCCAGCAGCTTTGAACAGGGATTTTCGGCCTACGAGCAGTACTTC

V: TRBV6-5
J: TRBJ2-2
D: NA
size: NA
CDR3: CASRLRRGNTGELFF
DNA: TGTGCCAGCAGGCTCCGGAGGGGCAACACCGGGGAGCTGTTTTTT

V: TRBV20-1
J: TRBJ1-2
D: NA
size: few
CDR3: CSARDSRGYTF
DNA: TGCAGTGCTAGAGATTCGCGGGGCTACACCTTC

V: TRBV25-1
J: TRBJ1-1
D: NA
size: NA
CDR3: CASSDGGWRYTEAFF
DNA: TGTGCCAGCAGTGATGGGGGGTGGCGGTACACTGAAGCTTTCTTT

V: TRBV4-1
J: TRBJ2-3
D: NA
size: NA
CDR3: CASSLLEEADTQYF
DNA: TGCGCCAGCAGCCTCCTGGAGGAGGCAGATACGCAGTATTTT

V: TRBV28
J: TRBJ1-1
D: NA
size: NA
CDR3: CASSATSNTEAFF
DNA: TGTGCCAGCAGTGCCACATCGAACACTGAAGCTTTCTTT

V: TRBV7-2
J: TRBJ2-7
D: TRBD2
size: NA
CDR3: CASSPSGGRAEEQYF
DNA: TGTGCCAGCAGCCCTTCCGGCGGGAGGGCCGAAGAGCAGTACTTC

V: TRBV28
J: TRBJ2-1
D: TRBD2
size: NA
CDR3: CASSSRTSGRDEQFF
DNA: TGTGCCAGCAGTTCCCGGACTAGCGGGAGGGATGAGCAGTTCTTC

V: TRBV7-9
J: TRBJ2-7
D: TRBD2
size: NA
CDR3: CASSLASGTSGRYF
DNA: TGTGCCAGCAGCTTAGCGTCCGGGACTAGCGGGAGGTACTTC

V: TRBV5-4
J: TRBJ1-1
D: NA
size: NA
CDR3: CASSSLREGEAFF
DNA: TGTGCCAGCAGCTCCCTCAGGGAGGGTGAAGCTTTCTTT

V: TRBV6-1
J: TRBJ1-3
D: NA
size: NA
CDR3: CASSEAADSGNTIYF
DNA: TGTGCCAGCAGTGAAGCGGCAGACTCTGGAAACACCATATATTTT

V: TRBV5-1
J: TRBJ2-7
D: TRBD2
size: NA
CDR3: CASSLGAGGLYEQYF
DNA: TGCGCCAGCAGCTTGGGGGCGGGAGGGTTATACGAGCAGTACTTC

V: TRBV6-5
J: TRBJ1-2
D: TRBD1
size: NA
CDR3: CASSYRDRGIYGYTF
DNA: TGTGCCAGCAGTTACCGGGACAGGGGAATCTATGGCTACACCTTC

V: TRBV27
J: TRBJ2-3
D: NA
size: NA
CDR3: CASSPRQNTDTQYF
DNA: TGTGCCAGCAGTCCTAGACAGAACACAGATACGCAGTATTTT

V: TRBV27
J: TRBJ2-1
D: TRBD2
size: NA
CDR3: CASSVLAGGGGEQFF
DNA: TGTGCCAGCAGTGTACTAGCGGGAGGGGGTGGTGAGCAGTTCTTC

V: TRBV5-1
J: TRBJ2-7
D: TRBD2
size: once
CDR3: CASSLIRGAYEQYF
DNA: TGCGCCAGCAGCTTAATCCGGGGGGCCTACGAGCAGTACTTC

V: TRBV9
J: TRBJ2-1
D: TRBD2
size: NA
CDR3: CASSLLAGDEQFF
DNA: TGTGCCAGCAGCTTACTAGCGGGGGATGAGCAGTTCTTC

V: TRBV28
J: TRBJ2-5
D: NA
size: once
CDR3: CASSLTGGEETQYF
DNA: TGTGCCAGCAGTTTAACCGGGGGTGAAGAGACCCAGTACTTC

V: TRBV6-5
J: TRBJ2-1
D: NA
size: NA
CDR3: CASSYSESNGEQFF
DNA: TGTGCCAGCAGTTACTCTGAATCAAACGGGGAGCAGTTCTTC

V: TRBV27
J: TRBJ2-7
D: NA
size: NA
CDR3: CASSSGLSSYEQYF
DNA: TGTGCCAGCAGTTCAGGACTATCCTCCTACGAGCAGTACTTC

V: TRBV27
J: TRBJ1-1
D: NA
size: once
CDR3: CASTNRQGGFAFF
DNA: TGTGCCAGTACAAATCGCCAGGGTGGGTTCGCTTTCTTT

V: TRBV5-1
J: TRBJ2-3
D: TRBD2
size: NA
CDR3: CASSPRLAGDTQYF
DNA: TGCGCCAGCAGCCCCCGACTAGCGGGAGATACGCAGTATTTT

V: TRBV28
J: TRBJ2-7
D: TRBD1
size: NA
CDR3: CASSQNRQGVGEQYF
DNA: TGTGCCAGCAGTCAGAACCGACAGGGGGTGGGCGAGCAGTACTTC

V: TRBV19
J: TRBJ2-2
D: TRBD2
size: NA
CDR3: CASSSGLAGVRSLDTGELFF
DNA: TGTGCCAGTAGTTCCGGACTAGCGGGAGTGCGGAGCCTGGACACCGGGGAGCTGTTTTTT

V: TRBV11-3
J: TRBJ2-3
D: TRBD1
size: NA
CDR3: CASSLGQSTDTQYF
DNA: TGTGCCAGCAGCTTGGGACAGAGCACAGATACGCAGTATTTT

V: TRBV5-4
J: TRBJ2-7
D: TRBD2
size: NA
CDR3: CASSLTSGRAYEQYF
DNA: TGTGCCAGCAGCTTGACTAGCGGGAGGGCCTACGAGCAGTACTTC

V: TRBV19
J: TRBJ1-1
D: TRBD1
size: NA
CDR3: CASSTTRGNTEAFF
DNA: TGTGCCAGTAGTACAACCAGGGGGAATACTGAAGCTTTCTTT

V: TRBV4-2
J: TRBJ2-1
D: TRBD1
size: NA
CDR3: CASSQVRQGHNEQFF
DNA: TGTGCCAGCAGCCAAGTCCGACAGGGGCACAATGAGCAGTTCTTC

V: TRBV4-3
J: TRBJ2-1
D: TRBD2
size: NA
CDR3: CASSQGLPSGNPYNEQFF
DNA: TGCGCCAGCAGCCAAGGTTTACCTAGCGGGAACCCTTACAATGAGCAGTTCTTC

V: TRBV6-1
J: TRBJ2-7
D: NA
size: NA
CDR3: CASNSLVEQYF
DNA: TGTGCCAGCAATTCCCTAGTCGAACAGTACTTC

V: TRBV6-1
J: TRBJ2-2
D: NA
size: once
CDR3: CASSERGAGELFF
DNA: TGTGCCAGCAGTGAAAGAGGAGCCGGGGAGCTGTTTTTT

V: TRBV11-2
J: TRBJ2-3
D: NA
size: NA
CDR3: CASSGVVSDTQYF
DNA: TGTGCCAGCAGCGGAGTTGTTTCAGATACGCAGTATTTT

V: TRBV28
J: TRBJ1-2
D: NA
size: NA
CDR3: CATLNYGYTF
DNA: TGTGCCACCCTGAACTATGGCTACACCTTC

V: TRBV6-1
J: TRBJ1-2
D: TRBD1
size: NA
CDR3: CASRGDRGYYGYTF
DNA: TGTGCCAGCAGAGGGGACAGGGGCTACTATGGCTACACCTTC